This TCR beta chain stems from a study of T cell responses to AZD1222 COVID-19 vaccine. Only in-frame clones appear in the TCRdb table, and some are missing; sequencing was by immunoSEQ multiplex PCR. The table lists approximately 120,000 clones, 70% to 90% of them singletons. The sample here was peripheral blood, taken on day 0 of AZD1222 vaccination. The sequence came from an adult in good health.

CDR3 DNA sequence: TGTGCCTGGGGCACGGGACAGGACTATCTTAACTATGGCTACACCTTC. Protein: CAWGTGQDYLNYGYTF. The rearrangement uses TRBV30 and TRBJ1-2, with 8 bases aligning to TRBD1. Unmatched junction bases numbered 12, after V lost 5 bases and J lost 1 base. Germline-derived CDR1 and CDR2 are GTSNPN and SVGIG (reference sequence). The CDR3 runs 16 residues.